The clone carrying this T cell receptor (beta chain) was observed a few times. This specimen comes from a study of identical twins. The CDR3 loop spans 14 amino acids. MiXCR was run by TCRdb on the 5' RACE reads, yielding one entry per CDR3 protein. Among about 100,000 distinct CDR3 sequences listed, 4.5% to 6.5% were seen once. This receptor was taken from a woman between 45 and 65 years old in good health. J is TRBJ1-1 and V is TRBV21-1. TRBV21-1 is marked as a pseudogene. The sequenced sample was memory T cells sorted from blood. The CDR3 region has the DNA TGTGCCAGCAGCAAAGGGCCCGAATCTACCCCAGCTTTCTTT. Its protein is CASSKGPESTPAFF.